The source of this T cell receptor beta chain is a study of CD8 T cells in Susac syndrome. FACS was used to enrich TEMRA cells, whereas the CD8+ and CD4+ T cells were obtained by negative isolation. Notes on the study in general: As acknowledged by the study, its TCR sequencing and HLA analysis included a relatively small number of individuals.

When the RNA was reverse transcribed, random hexamers were used with an input of roughly 0.5 to 1 ug. An immunoSEQ multiplex PCR amplified TCR beta CDR3 over 54 Vbeta and 13 Jbeta. MiXCR, run by TCRdb on the immunoSEQ multiplex PCR reads, gives a single entry per CDR3 protein. The sample has 350,000 to 550,000 distinct CDR3 sequences, roughly 85% seen once. Turning to this clonotype: Its antigen remains unknown.

The sequenced sample was CD8+ T cells from PBMCs. The source is a human donor with multiple sclerosis.

The CDR3 here is CASSLSTGENEQFF. For the CDR3, the DNA is TGTGCCAGCAGCTTAAGCACAGGGGAGAATGAGCAGTTCTTC. The gene calls are TRBV7-6 and TRBJ2-1; 7 nucleotides align to TRBD1. Germline trimming cut 2 bases from V and 7 bases from J; bases unmatched to any gene: 5. The germline CDR1 and CDR2 sequences are SGHVS and FNYEAQ. This CDR3 is built from 14 residues.